The 12 T cell receptor beta chains listed next were all sequenced from one sample in a study of post-analysis software for immune sequencing data. These TCRs' antigens remain unknown. Unique molecular identifiers tagged the TCR beta cDNA libraries. TCRdb re-analysed the PCR reads in MiXCR, keeping a single row per CDR3 protein. The table records roughly 700,000 distinct CDR3 sequences, 25% to 30% of them present only once. Whole-study results and caveats: Five TRBV segments, including TRBV5-6, TRBV5-1 and TRBV20-1, were more frequent in patients than controls.

The sample taken for sequencing was blood. Receptors originate from a girl aged 10 to 17 with multiple sclerosis.

Many counts were recorded for this clonotype. The V and J genes are TRBV7-2 and TRBJ2-3; the D is unclear. Germline CDR1 SGHTA, CDR2 FQGNSA. The V end lost 2 bases, the J end lost 0 bases, and 9 bases lay between the germline ends. The CDR3 covers 15 residues. The CDR3 DNA reads as TGTGCCAGCAGCTTACTCGGAGCTAGCACAGATACGCAGTATTTT. Encoded protein: CASSLLGASTDTQYF.

This chain joins TRBV6-6 and TRBJ2-7, with TRBD2 matching 7 bases. CDR1 and CDR2 from the germline V gene are MNHNY and SVGAGI (reference sequence). This CDR3 has 15 residues. V shed 3 bases, J shed 1 base, and the junction held 6 bases outside the gene matches. CDR3 protein: CASSYRGVDSYEQYF. In DNA, the CDR3 is TGTGCCAGCAGTTATCGGGGGGTGGATTCCTACGAGCAGTACTTC.

The V and J genes are TRBV5-5 and TRBJ2-3; 9 bases line up with TRBD2. CDR3 length: 17 residues. Germline V gives CDR1 SGHKS, CDR2 YYEKEE (reference sequence). V was pared by 2 bases and J by 4 bases, with 11 bases of the junction left unmatched. This CDR3 reads CASSLGRGGGVPDTQYF. In DNA form, the CDR3 reads TGTGCCAGCAGCTTAGGAAGAGGCGGGGGGGTGCCAGATACGCAGTATTTT. Variable domain in full (rest from reference TRBV5-5 and TRBJ2-3): DAGVTQSPTHLIKTRGQQVTLRCSPISGHKSVSWYQQVLGQGPQFIFQYYEKEERGRGNFPDRFSARQFPNYSSELNVNALLLGDSALYLCASSLGRGGGVPDTQYFGPGTRLTVL.

The table lists this clonotype with a few counts. The chain combines TRBV2 with TRBJ2-5; weak D call: TRBD1 (5 bases). The germline V and J ends were trimmed by 7 bases and 5 bases, with 20 bases remaining between them. CDR1 SNHLY and CDR2 FYNNEI come from the germline V gene. The CDR3 is made up of 15 amino acids. CDR3 in DNA: TGTGCCAGCACCCCAGGGCGACGAGATTTGGAGACCCAGTACTTC. It translates to CASTPGRRDLETQYF.

The V and J genes are TRBV3-1 and TRBJ2-3, with 8 nucleotides matching TRBD1. Germline trimming cut 7 bases from V and 8 bases from J; bases unmatched to any gene: 5. The germline V gene has CDR1 LGHDT and CDR2 YNNKEL (reference sequence). This CDR3 has 12 amino acids. This CDR3 is CASKTTGGTQYF. CDR3 nucleotide sequence: TGTGCCAGCAAAACAACAGGGGGTACGCAGTATTTT.

This clonotype was observed at least ten times. The rearrangement joins TRBV5-4 to TRBJ2-5; 7 nucleotides match TRBD2. The CDR3 consists of 14 residues. Germline loops: CDR1 SGHNT, CDR2 YYREEE (reference sequence). J gave up 3 bases and V 3 bases, and 5 bases lay outside the gene matches. CDR3 in amino acids: CASSSLAGEETQYF. CDR3 nucleotide sequence: TGTGCCAGCAGCTCCCTCGCGGGAGAAGAGACCCAGTACTTC.

Only a few counts were recorded for this clonotype. The junction and the germline gene differ at one end; a read error may be behind it. The V gene is TRBV28, the J gene TRBJ2-5; tentatively, D is TRBD1 (7 bases). The length of the CDR3 is 15 residues. Germline V gene sequence: CDR1 MDHEN, CDR2 SYDVKM. CDR3 protein: CASSLGQGGEETRYF. The DNA for the CDR3 is TGTGCCAGCAGTTTAGGGCAGGGGGGTGAAGAGACCCGGTACTTC. The full variable domain, completed using reference TRBV28 and TRBJ2-5, is DVKVTQSSRYLVKRTGEKVFLECVQDMDHENMFWYRQDPGLGLRLIYFSYDVKMKEKGDIPEGYSVSREKKERFSLILESASTNQTSMYLCASSLGQGGEETRYFGPGTRLLVL.

This clonotype was counted a few times. The gene calls are TRBV20-1 and TRBJ1-4; maybe TRBD1 (5 bases). V dropped 5 bases and J dropped 4 bases, with 14 bases sitting between them. Germline CDR1 DFQATT, CDR2 SNEGSKA (reference sequence). This CDR3 has 14 amino acids. The CDR3 sequence is CSAGTESFNEKLFF. The CDR3 coding sequence is TGCAGTGCTGGGACGGAGTCTTTTAATGAAAAACTGTTTTTT.

The chain joins TRBV27 to TRBJ2-5; 9 positions agree with TRBD1. The DNA matches TRBJ2-7 better at its end, which makes the J call doubtful. CDR3 size: 16 residues. CDR1 is MNHEY and CDR2 is SMNVEV in the germline V gene (reference sequence). The CDR3 DNA reads as TGTGCCAGCAGTGCCCACAGGGGGCGCTTCACCCACGAGCAGTACTTC. It yields the protein CASSAHRGRFTHEQYF.

This clonotype has at least ten counts. J is TRBJ2-1 and V is TRBV29-1; 10 nucleotides align to TRBD1. Germline V gene data show CDR1 as SQVTM and CDR2 as ANQGSEA. The length of the CDR3 is 13 residues. J lost 11 bases, V lost 7 bases, and 11 bases had no gene match. The CDR3 spells CSAKGQGKGKQFF. As DNA, the CDR3 is TGCAGCGCTAAGGGACAGGGGAAGGGTAAGCAGTTCTTC.

CDR3 sequence reads: CATRDSGDYNEQFF. The CDR3 DNA is TGTGCCACCCGAGACAGCGGGGATTACAATGAGCAGTTCTTC. V and J are TRBV10-3 and TRBJ2-1; 7 bases agree with TRBD2. With V trimmed by 10 bases and J by 4 bases, 10 bases remained unmatched. Germline CDR1 reads ENHRY; CDR2 reads SYGVKD. The length of the CDR3 is 14 residues.

This chain connects TRBV5-1 to TRBJ2-3, with TRBD2 matching 8 bases. The ends lost 0 bases at V and 5 bases at J; junction bases unmatched: 8. Germline loops: CDR1 SGHRS, CDR2 YFSETQ. CDR3 length equals 16 residues. The DNA for the CDR3 is TGCGCCAGCAGCTTGGGTTCCGGGGGGGCGATAGATACGCAGTATTTT. The encoded protein is CASSLGSGGAIDTQYF.